The entry below gives a single TCR beta chain sequence along with its context. The sample belongs to a study of blood T cell repertoires in COVID-19. CDR3 length: 15 amino acids. V was cut by 5 bases and J by 0 bases, with 11 bases left in between. The germline V gene has CDR1 WNHNN and CDR2 SYGVQD (reference sequence). Using immunoSEQ multiplex PCR, the repertoire was profiled, and TCRdb retains in-frame clones only, with some absent. The sample contains nearly 350,000 clones, about 90% of which appear only once. The sequenced sample was PBMCs or T cells enriched from blood (not recorded which). This clonotype was obtained from a woman aged 25 to 39 who had recovered from COVID-19. This chain links TRBV10-1 with TRBJ1-3, with a weak D call TRBD1 (5 bases). The CDR3 nucleotides read TGCGCCAGCAGTTCCGGACAAATCTCTGGAAACACCATATATTTT. Translating it yields CASSSGQISGNTIYF.